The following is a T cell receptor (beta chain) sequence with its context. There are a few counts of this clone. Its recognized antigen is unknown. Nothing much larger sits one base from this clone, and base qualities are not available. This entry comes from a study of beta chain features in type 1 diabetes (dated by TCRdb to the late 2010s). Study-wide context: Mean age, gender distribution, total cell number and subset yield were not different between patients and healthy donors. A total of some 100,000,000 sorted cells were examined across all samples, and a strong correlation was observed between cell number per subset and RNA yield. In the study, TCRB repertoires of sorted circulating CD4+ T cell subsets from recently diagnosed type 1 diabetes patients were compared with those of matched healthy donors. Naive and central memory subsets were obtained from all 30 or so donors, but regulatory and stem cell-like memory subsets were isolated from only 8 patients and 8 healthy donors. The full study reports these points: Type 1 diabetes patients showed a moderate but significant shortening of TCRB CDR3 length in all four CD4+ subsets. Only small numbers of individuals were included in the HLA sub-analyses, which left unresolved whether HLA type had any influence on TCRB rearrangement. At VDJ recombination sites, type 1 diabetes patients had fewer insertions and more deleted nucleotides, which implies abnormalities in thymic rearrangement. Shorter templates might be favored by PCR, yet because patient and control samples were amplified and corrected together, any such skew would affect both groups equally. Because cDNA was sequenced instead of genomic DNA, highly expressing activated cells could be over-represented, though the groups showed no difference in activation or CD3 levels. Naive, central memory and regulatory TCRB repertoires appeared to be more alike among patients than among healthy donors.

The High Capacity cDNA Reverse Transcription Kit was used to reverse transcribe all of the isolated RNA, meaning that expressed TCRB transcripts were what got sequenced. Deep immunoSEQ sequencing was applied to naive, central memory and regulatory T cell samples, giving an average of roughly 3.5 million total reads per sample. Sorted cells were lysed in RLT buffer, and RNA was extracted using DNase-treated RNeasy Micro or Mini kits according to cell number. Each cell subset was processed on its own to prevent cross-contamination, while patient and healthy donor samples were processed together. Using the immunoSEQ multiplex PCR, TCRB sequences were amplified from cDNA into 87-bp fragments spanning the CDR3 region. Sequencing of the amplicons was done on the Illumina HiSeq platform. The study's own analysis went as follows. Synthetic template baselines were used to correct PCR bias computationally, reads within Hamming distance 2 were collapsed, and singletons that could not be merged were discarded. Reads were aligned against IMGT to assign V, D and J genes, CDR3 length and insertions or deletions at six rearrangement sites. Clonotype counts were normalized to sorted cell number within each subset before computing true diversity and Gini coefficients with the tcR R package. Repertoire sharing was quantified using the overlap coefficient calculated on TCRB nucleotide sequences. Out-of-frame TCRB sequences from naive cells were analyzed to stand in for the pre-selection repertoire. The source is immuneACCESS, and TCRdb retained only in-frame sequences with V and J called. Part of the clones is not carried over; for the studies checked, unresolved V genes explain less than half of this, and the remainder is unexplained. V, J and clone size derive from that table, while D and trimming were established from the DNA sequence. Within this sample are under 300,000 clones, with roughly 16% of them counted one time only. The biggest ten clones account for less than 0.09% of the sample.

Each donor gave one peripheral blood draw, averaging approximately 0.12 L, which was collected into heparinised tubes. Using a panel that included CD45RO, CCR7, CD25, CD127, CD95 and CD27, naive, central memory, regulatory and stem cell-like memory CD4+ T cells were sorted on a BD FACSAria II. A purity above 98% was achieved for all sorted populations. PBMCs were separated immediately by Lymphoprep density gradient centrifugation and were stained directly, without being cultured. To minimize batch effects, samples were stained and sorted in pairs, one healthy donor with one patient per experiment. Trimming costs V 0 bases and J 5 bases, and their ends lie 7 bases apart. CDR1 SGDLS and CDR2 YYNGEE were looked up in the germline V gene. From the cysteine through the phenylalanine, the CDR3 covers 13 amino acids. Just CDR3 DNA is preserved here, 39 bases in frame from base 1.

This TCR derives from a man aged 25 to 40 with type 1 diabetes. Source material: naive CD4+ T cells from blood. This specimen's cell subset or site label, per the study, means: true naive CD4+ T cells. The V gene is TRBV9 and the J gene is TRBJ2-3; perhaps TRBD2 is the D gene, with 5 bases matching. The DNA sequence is TGTGCCAGCAGCGTAGAAGGAGGAGATACGCAGTATTTT. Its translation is CASSVEGGDTQYF.